This TCR beta chain was documented in a study of blood T cell repertoires in COVID-19. Study at large: COVID-19 samples, acute and convalescent, were from the United States, Italy and Spain.

Germline V gives CDR1 LNHDA, CDR2 SQIVND (reference sequence). V was trimmed by 4 bases and J by 7 bases, leaving 17 bases between them. This CDR3 spans 15 amino acids. Original handling: For nucleated cells, counts were estimated from reference gene primer amplification. TCRdb's copy holds only in-frame clones and misses some; the assay was immunoSEQ multiplex PCR. The V and J calls and the clone size are those of that table, but D and trimming were determined from the DNA. In the table there are some 98,000 clones, roughly 80% of which are singletons. What was sequenced was peripheral blood. This chain connects TRBV19 to TRBJ2-1, with D possibly TRBD2 on 6 matching bases. This TCR was recovered from an older man with active or convalescent COVID-19. CDR3 nucleotides: TGTGCCAGTAGTACAGTTTCCGGGACTGTAAATGAGCAGTTCTTC. It is translated as CASSTVSGTVNEQFF.